What follows are 16 T cell receptor beta chains derived from one specimen sequenced in a study of cytomegalovirus exposure and HLA in healthy donors. Both 60 Vbeta primers and 13 Jbeta primers went into the PCR. Clones were sequenced by immunoSEQ multiplex PCR, and TCRdb holds only the in-frame ones, with some missing. In the table there are about 180,000 clones, 75% to 85% of which are singletons. The specimen sequenced was PBMCs. The source of these receptors is a woman in her thirties in good health and CMV-seronegative.

CDR3 sequence reads: CASSIGGNEQFF. CDR3 coding DNA: TGCGCCAGCAGCATAGGCGGGAATGAGCAGTTCTTC. The rearrangement links TRBV5-1 to TRBJ2-1, with a possible D match to TRBD2 (5 bases). Germline assignment: CDR1 SGHRS and CDR2 YFSETQ. The CDR3 has 12 residues. Trimming took 4 bases from V and 7 from J, leaving 9 bases between them.

V and J are TRBV14 and TRBJ2-7, with 10 bases that match TRBD1. Germline values: CDR1 SGHDN, CDR2 FVKESK. The ends lost 3 bases at V and 7 bases at J; junction bases unmatched: 12. The CDR3 loop spans 16 amino acids. This CDR3 is CASSQIATGQGREQYF. The CDR3 DNA reads TGTGCCAGCAGCCAGATCGCTACGGGACAGGGGAGGGAGCAGTACTTC.

The chain carries TRBV19 and TRBJ2-1; D is possibly TRBD2 (6 bases). The length of the CDR3 is 14 residues. V lost 5 bases to trimming and J lost 6 bases, with 14 bases between them. Germline V gene lookup returns CDR1 LNHDA and CDR2 SQIVND (reference sequence). In DNA, the CDR3 is TGTGCCAGTAGTTCCTCCGGGAGTAGCAATGAGCAGTTCTTC. Translating gives CASSSSGSSNEQFF. The full variable domain, in which reference TRBV19 and TRBJ2-1 provide the parts outside the CDR3, is DGGITQSPKYLFRKEGQNVTLSCEQNLNHDAMYWYRQDPGQGLRLIYYSQIVNDFQKGDIAEGYSVSREKKESFPLTVTSAQKNPTAFYLCASSSSGSSNEQFFGPGTRLTVL.

The V call is TRBV10-2, the J call TRBJ2-1; 9 bases are shared with TRBD1. The CDR3 is made up of 13 amino acids. Looked up from germline, CDR1 is WSHSY and CDR2 is SAAADI. V shed 6 bases and J 6 bases; nucleotides not matched to a gene: 3. CDR3: CASRRTGANEQFF. In DNA form, the CDR3 reads TGCGCCAGCAGAAGGACAGGGGCCAATGAGCAGTTCTTC.

The chain combines TRBV2 with TRBJ1-4, with a possible D match to TRBD1 (6 bases). The CDR3 sequence is 14 residues long. Trimming cost V 2 bases and J 8 bases, with 12 bases left between them. Germline V gene data show CDR1 as SNHLY and CDR2 as FYNNEI. CDR3 sequence reads: CASSEPPQGEKLFF. CDR3 in DNA: TGTGCCAGCAGTGAACCTCCCCAGGGGGAAAAACTGTTTTTT.

This chain links TRBV27 with TRBJ1-4, with a weak D call TRBD1 (6 bases). Deletions cut 3 bases from V and 2 bases from J, with 7 bases between. Germline V gene sequence: CDR1 MNHEY, CDR2 SMNVEV (reference sequence). The CDR3 contains 14 residues. Here the CDR3 reads CASSFRGTNEKLFF. The CDR3 DNA reads as TGTGCCAGCAGTTTCAGGGGTACTAATGAAAAACTGTTTTTT.

The chain couples TRBV5-1 to TRBJ1-4; 9 bases map to TRBD1. V lost 3 bases and J lost 8; bases outside the gene matches: 8. CDR1 and CDR2 from the germline V gene are SGHRS and YFSETQ. This CDR3 has 15 amino acids. The CDR3: CASSSTGGEREKLFF. CDR3 DNA: TGCGCCAGCAGCTCTACAGGGGGCGAGAGGGAAAAACTGTTTTTT.

DNA for the CDR3: TGTGCCAGCTCACCAGGACAGGAACGGGAGACCCAGTACTTC. This translates into CASSPGQERETQYF. The rearrangement links TRBV18 to TRBJ2-5; TRBD1 agrees at 7 bases. The CDR3 has 14 amino acids. After removal of 2 bases from V and 5 bases from J, the junction contained 5 bases not matched to a gene. Looked up from germline, CDR1 is KGHSH and CDR2 is LQKENI.

This clone is a singleton in its sample. The identical CDR3 is also encoded by other nucleotide sequences in the sample. This chain links TRBV4-1 with TRBJ1-2; D is uncertain. Germline V lookup: CDR1 MGHRA, CDR2 YSYEKL. The CDR3 totals 17 residues. With 1 base removed from V and 8 bases from J, the gap between germline ends came to 23 bases. The CDR3 spells CASSQGPGALNAGGYTF. Written as DNA, the CDR3 is TGCGCCAGCAGCCAAGGGCCGGGAGCTCTCAACGCGGGCGGCTACACCTTC.

The rearrangement joins TRBV6-1 to TRBJ2-7; 9 bases are a match to TRBD1. This CDR3 is built from 14 residues. Germline values: CDR1 MNHNS, CDR2 SASEGT. V was clipped by 7 bases and J by 6 bases; unmatched bases: 10. CDR3 amino acids: CASTNRDRASEQYF. Here the CDR3 DNA reads TGTGCCAGCACTAATCGGGACAGGGCATCCGAGCAGTACTTC.

This rearrangement joins TRBV19 to TRBJ2-7, with TRBD1 matching 9 bases. Germline V lookup: CDR1 LNHDA, CDR2 SQIVND (reference sequence). V was clipped by 3 bases and J by 7 bases; unmatched bases: 13. The CDR3 has 16 residues. Written as DNA, the CDR3 is TGTGCCAGTAGTATTTTGGCGGGGACAGGGCAGGCGGAGCAGTACTTC. Translating gives CASSILAGTGQAEQYF.

The V gene is TRBV18, the J gene TRBJ1-2; 10 bases fit TRBD1. The CDR3 runs 15 residues. The germline V gene has CDR1 KGHSH and CDR2 LQKENI. V dropped 2 bases and J dropped 4; count of bases not matched to a gene: 4. The CDR3: CASSPRDRGGYGYTF. Here the CDR3 DNA reads TGTGCCAGCTCACCAAGGGACAGGGGAGGCTATGGCTACACCTTC. The variable domain in full, with the rest retrieved from reference TRBV18 and TRBJ1-2, is NAGVMQNPRHLVRRRGQEARLRCSPMKGHSHVYWYRQLPEEGLKFMVYLQKENIIDESGMPKERFSAEFPKEGPSILRIQQVVRGDSAAYFCASSPRDRGGYGYTFGSGTRLTVV.

The chain carries TRBV28 and TRBJ2-7; D is uncertain. The V and J ends lost 5 bases and 2 bases respectively, with 13 bases between them. The CDR3 totals 14 residues. Germline values: CDR1 MDHEN, CDR2 SYDVKM. CDR3 sequence reads: CASSQQKNPYEQYF. CDR3 in DNA: TGTGCCAGCAGTCAACAGAAAAACCCCTACGAGCAGTACTTC.

V usage is TRBV15 and J usage is TRBJ1-1; possibly TRBD1 for D (5 bases). Trimming removed 0 bases from V and 6 bases from J, with 17 bases in between. This CDR3 comprises 16 residues. Per the germline V gene, CDR1 is LNHNV and CDR2 is YYDKDF (reference sequence). The CDR3: CATSREAGGVAPEAFF. The CDR3 DNA reads as TGTGCCACCAGCAGAGAGGCCGGGGGGGTTGCCCCTGAAGCTTTCTTT. The full variable domain, rest sourced from reference TRBV15 and TRBJ1-1, is DAMVIQNPRYQVTQFGKPVTLSCSQTLNHNVMYWYQQKSSQAPKLLFHYYDKDFNNEADTPDNFQSRRPNTSFCFLDIRSPGLGDTAMYLCATSREAGGVAPEAFFGQGTRLTVV.

This clone was counted only a few times. This chain joins TRBV29-1 and TRBJ2-3, with 14 bases fitting TRBD2. This CDR3 contains 15 residues. CDR1 is SQVTM, CDR2 ANQGSEA, per germline. Trimming took 3 bases from V and 3 from J; bases not matched to a gene: 2. CDR3 protein: CSVDRLAGGTDTQYF. The CDR3 DNA is TGCAGCGTTGACCGACTAGCGGGAGGGACAGATACGCAGTATTTT.

The rearrangement links TRBV5-4 to TRBJ2-5, with a weak D call TRBD2 (6 bases). The CDR3 contains 14 residues. The V gene lost 2 bases and the J gene lost 5 bases, with 13 bases spanning the gap. Germline V gene sequence: CDR1 SGHNT, CDR2 YYREEE (reference sequence). This CDR3 reads CASSLYSGTETQYF. DNA for the CDR3: TGTGCCAGCAGCTTATATAGCGGAACGGAGACCCAGTACTTC.